The present entry profiles one T cell receptor beta chain with its context. Its antigen is unidentified. This record comes from a study of a mutant IDH1 vaccine in newly diagnosed glioma. In the study overall: Patients received vaccination from 4-6 weeks after radiotherapy alone, or with temozolomide cycles. Treated patients were roughly 60% male, about 38% female, mean age 40.4 years.

The protocol was immunoSEQ multiplex PCR, while the TCRdb copy is restricted to in-frame clones and leaves out a portion. The sample has tens of thousands of clones, approximately 85% seen once. Time point in this sample: week 23, last vaccination. Vaccinated patients received 300 ug of mutant IDH1 20-mer peptide per dose, with topical imiquimod. The CDR3 has 13 amino acids. V lost 8 bases and J 8 bases, leaving 18 bases between the germline ends. CDR1 is MDHEN and CDR2 is SYDVKM in the germline V gene. Sequencing was performed on PBMCs, taken from a glioma patient whose treatment included an IDH1 peptide vaccine. V and J are TRBV28 and TRBJ1-2; D uncertain. This TCR came from a man aged 25-45 years with glioma. Some clones in this sample may be carry-over from other donors' samples. Written as DNA, the CDR3 is TGTGCCAGCCGTGGCGGGGAGGGTCTAGGCTACACCTTC. Residues: CASRGGEGLGYTF.